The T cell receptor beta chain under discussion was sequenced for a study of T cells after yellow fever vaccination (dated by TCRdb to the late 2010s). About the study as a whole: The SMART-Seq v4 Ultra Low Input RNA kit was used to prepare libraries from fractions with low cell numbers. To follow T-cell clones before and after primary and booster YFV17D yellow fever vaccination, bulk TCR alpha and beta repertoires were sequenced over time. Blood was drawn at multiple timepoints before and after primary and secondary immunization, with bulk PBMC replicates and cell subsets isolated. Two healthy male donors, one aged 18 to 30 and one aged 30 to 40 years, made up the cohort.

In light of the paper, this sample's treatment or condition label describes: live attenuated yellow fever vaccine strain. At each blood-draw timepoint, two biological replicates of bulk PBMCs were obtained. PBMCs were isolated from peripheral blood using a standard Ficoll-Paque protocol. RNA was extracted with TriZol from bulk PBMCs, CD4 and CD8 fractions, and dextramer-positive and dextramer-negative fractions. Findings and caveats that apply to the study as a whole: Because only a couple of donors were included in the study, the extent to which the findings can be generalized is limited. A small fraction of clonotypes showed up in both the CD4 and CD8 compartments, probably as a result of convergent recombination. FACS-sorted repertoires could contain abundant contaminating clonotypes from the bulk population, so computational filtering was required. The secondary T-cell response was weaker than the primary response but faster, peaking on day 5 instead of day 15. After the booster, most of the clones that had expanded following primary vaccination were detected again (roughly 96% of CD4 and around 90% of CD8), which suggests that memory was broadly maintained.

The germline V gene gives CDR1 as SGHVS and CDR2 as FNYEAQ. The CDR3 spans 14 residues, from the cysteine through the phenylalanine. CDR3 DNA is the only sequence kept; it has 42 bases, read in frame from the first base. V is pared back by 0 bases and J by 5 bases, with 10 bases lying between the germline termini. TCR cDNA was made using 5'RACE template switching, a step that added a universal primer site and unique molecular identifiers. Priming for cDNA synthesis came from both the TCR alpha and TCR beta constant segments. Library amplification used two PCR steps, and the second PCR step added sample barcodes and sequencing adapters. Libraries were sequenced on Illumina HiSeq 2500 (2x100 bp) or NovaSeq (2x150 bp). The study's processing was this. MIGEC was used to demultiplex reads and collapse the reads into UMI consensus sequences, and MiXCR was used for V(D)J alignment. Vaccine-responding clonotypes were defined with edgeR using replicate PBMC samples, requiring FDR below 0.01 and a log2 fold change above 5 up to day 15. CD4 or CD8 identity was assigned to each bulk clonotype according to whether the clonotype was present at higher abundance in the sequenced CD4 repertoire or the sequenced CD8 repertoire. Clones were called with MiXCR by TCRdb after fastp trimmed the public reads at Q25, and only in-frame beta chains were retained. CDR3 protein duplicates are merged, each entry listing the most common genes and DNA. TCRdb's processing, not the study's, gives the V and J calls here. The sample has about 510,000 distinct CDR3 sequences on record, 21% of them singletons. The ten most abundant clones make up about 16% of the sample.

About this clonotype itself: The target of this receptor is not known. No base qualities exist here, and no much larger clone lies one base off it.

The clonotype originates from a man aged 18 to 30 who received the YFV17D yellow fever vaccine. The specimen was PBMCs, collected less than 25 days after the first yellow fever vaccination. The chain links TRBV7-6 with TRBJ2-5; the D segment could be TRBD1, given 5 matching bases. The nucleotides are TGTGCCAGCAGCTTAGCGGTCAGGGTCGAGACCCAGTACTTC. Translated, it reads CASSLAVRVETQYF.